This TCR beta chain was sequenced in a study of blood T cell repertoires in COVID-19. The CDR3 is 16 amino acids. From germline, CDR1 is MNHEY and CDR2 SVGEGT. V shed 2 bases, J shed 5 bases, and the junction held 8 bases outside the gene matches. Sequencing was performed with immunoSEQ multiplex PCR; in TCRdb, only in-frame clones are kept and a portion is missing. This table has 220,000 or so clones, about 85% appearing once. The clonotype comes from a woman aged 55 to 70 who had recovered from COVID-19. This chain connects TRBV6-2 or TRBV6-3 to TRBJ2-7; 11 positions match TRBD2. The sample taken for sequencing was peripheral blood. CDR3 residues: CASSYPPLAGGNEQYF. CDR3 in DNA: TGTGCCAGCAGTTACCCCCCCTTAGCGGGGGGGAACGAGCAGTACTTC.